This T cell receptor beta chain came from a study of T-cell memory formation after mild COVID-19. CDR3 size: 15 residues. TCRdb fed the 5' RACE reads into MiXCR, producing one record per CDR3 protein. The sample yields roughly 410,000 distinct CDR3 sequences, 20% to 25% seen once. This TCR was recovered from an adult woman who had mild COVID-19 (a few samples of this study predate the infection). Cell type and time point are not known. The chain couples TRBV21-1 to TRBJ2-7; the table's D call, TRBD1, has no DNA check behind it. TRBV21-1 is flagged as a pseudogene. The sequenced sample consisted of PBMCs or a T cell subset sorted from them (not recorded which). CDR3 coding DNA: TGTGCCAGCAGCAATCCCGGGACAGGTCTCCCCGAGCAGTACTTC. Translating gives CASSNPGTGLPEQYF.